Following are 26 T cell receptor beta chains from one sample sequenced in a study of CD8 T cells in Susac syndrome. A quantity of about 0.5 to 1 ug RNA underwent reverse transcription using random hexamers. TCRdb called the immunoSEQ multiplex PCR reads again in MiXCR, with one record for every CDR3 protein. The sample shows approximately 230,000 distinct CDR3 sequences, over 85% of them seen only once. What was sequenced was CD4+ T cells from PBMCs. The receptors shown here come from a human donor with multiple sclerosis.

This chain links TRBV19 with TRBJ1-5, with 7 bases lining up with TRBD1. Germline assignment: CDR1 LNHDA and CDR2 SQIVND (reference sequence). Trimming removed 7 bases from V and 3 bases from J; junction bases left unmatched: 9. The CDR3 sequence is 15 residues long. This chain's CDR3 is CASTLDRESNQPQHF. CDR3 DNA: TGTGCCAGTACCCTCGACAGGGAGTCCAATCAGCCCCAGCATTTT.

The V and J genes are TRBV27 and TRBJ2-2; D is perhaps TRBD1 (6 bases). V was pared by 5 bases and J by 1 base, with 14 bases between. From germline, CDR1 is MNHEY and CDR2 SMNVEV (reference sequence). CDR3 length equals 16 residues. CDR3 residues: CASSRTPTGNTGELFF. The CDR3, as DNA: TGTGCCAGCAGTCGCACCCCGACAGGGAACACCGGGGAGCTGTTTTTT.

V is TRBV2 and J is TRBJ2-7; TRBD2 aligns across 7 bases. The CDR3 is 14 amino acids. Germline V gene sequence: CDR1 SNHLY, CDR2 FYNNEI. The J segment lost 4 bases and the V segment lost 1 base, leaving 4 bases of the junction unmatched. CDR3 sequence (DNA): TGTGCCAGCAGTGAAGTTGGTAGCGGGTACGAGCAGTACGTC. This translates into CASSEVGSGYEQYV.

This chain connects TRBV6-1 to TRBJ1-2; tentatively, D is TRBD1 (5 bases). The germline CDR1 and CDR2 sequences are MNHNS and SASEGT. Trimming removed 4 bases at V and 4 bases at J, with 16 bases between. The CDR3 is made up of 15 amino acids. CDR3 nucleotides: TGTGCCAGCAGTGGGGTCGTGGGGGGTAGCTATGGCTACACCTTC. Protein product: CASSGVVGGSYGYTF.

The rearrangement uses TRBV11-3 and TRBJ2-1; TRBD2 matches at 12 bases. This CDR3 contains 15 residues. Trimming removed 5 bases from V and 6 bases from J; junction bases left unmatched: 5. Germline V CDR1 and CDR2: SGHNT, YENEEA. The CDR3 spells CASSARTSGVNEQFF. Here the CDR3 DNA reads TGTGCCAGCAGCGCGCGGACTAGCGGGGTCAATGAGCAGTTCTTC.

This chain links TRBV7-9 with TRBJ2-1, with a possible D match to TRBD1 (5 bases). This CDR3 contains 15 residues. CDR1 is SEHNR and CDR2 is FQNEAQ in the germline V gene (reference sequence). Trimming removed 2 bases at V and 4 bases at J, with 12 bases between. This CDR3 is CASSLRQGRYNEQFF. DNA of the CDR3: TGTGCCAGCAGCTTACGGCAGGGTCGGTACAATGAGCAGTTCTTC. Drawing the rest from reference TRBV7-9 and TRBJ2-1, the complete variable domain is DTGVSQNPRHKITKRGQNVTFRCDPISEHNRLYWYRQTLGQGPEFLTYFQNEAQLEKSRLLSDRFSAERPKGSFSTLEIQRTEQGDSAMYLCASSLRQGRYNEQFFGPGTRLTVL.

The CDR3 coding sequence is TGTGCCAGCAGCTCCCCGTACAATGAGCAGTTCTTC. Residues: CASSSPYNEQFF. This sequence joins TRBV5-4 and TRBJ2-1; D uncertain. The germline V gene has CDR1 SGHNT and CDR2 YYREEE (reference sequence). The CDR3 runs 12 residues. Trimming removed 3 bases at V and 4 bases at J, with 5 bases between.

The CDR3 DNA is TGTGCCAGCAGCCTACGGACTAGCGGGAGGACCTCCTACAATGAGCAGTTCTTC. Amino acids: CASSLRTSGRTSYNEQFF. The chain is built from TRBV21-1 and TRBJ2-1; the table's TRBD2 call for D was not verified on the DNA. TRBV21-1 is noted as a pseudogene. The CDR3 extends over 18 amino acids.

CDR3 loop: CASSALAGSNSPLHF. The CDR3 coding sequence is TGTGCCAGCAGTGCCCTGGCAGGGAGTAATTCACCCCTCCACTTT. This chain joins TRBV6-6 and TRBJ1-6; weak D call: TRBD1 (5 bases). This CDR3 comprises 15 residues. The germline V gene encodes CDR1 MNHNY and CDR2 SVGAGI (reference sequence). The ends were cut back, 5 bases at V and 6 bases at J, with 14 bases in the middle.

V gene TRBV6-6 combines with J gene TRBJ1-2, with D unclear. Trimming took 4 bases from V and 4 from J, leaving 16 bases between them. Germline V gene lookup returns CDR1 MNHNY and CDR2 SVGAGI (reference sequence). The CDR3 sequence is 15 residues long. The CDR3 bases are TGTGCCAGCAGTTCTACCCCCGATGTGAGCTATGGCTACACCTTC. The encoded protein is CASSSTPDVSYGYTF.

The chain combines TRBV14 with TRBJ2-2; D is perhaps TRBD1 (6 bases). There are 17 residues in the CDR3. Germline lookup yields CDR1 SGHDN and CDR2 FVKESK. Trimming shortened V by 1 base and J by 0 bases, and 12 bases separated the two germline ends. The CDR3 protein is CASSQALTGSNTGELFF. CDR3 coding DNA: TGTGCCAGCAGCCAAGCCTTGACAGGATCGAACACCGGGGAGCTGTTTTTT.

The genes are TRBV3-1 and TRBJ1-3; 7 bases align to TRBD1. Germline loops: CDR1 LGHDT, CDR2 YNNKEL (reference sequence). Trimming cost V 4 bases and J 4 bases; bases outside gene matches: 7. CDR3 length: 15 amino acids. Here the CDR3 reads CASSPEGARGNTIYF. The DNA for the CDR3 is TGTGCCAGCAGCCCGGAGGGGGCGAGGGGAAACACCATATATTTT. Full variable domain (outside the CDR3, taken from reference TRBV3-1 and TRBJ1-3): DTAVSQTPKYLVTQMGNDKSIKCEQNLGHDTMYWYKQDSKKFLKIMFSYNNKELIINETVPNRFSPKSPDKAHLNLHINSLELGDSAVYFCASSPEGARGNTIYFGEGSWLTVV.

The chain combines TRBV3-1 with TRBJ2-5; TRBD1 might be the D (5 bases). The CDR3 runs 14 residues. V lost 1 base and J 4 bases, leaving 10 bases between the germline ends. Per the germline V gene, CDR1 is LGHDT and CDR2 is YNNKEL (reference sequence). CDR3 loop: CASSQGRVRETQYF. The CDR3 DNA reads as TGTGCCAGCAGCCAAGGCAGGGTTAGAGAGACCCAGTACTTC.

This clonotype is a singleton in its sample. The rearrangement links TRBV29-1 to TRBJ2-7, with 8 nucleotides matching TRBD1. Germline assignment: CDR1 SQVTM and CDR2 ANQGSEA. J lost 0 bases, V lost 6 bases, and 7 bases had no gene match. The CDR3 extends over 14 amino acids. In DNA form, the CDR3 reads TGCAGCGTATTGGACAGGGCCCCCTCCTACGAGCAGTACTTC. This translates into CSVLDRAPSYEQYF.

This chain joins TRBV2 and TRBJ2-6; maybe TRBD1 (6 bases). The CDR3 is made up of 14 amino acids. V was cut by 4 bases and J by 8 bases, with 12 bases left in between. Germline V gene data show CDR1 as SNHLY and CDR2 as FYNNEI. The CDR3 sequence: CASSAYGQSNVLTF. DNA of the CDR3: TGTGCCAGCAGTGCCTACGGACAGTCCAACGTCCTGACTTTC.

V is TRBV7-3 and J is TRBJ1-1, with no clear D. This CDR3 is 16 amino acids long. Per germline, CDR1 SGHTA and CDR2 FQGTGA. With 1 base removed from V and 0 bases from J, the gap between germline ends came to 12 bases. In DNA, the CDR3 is TGTGCCAGCAGCTTAATTGGCAGCCCTGTGAACACTGAAGCTTTCTTT. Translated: CASSLIGSPVNTEAFF.

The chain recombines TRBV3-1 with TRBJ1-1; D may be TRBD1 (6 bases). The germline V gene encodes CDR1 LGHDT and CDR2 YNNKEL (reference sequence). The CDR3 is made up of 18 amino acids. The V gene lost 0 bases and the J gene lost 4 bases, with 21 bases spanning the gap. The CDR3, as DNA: TGTGCCAGCAGCCAAGATTGGGGCGGGGGGGCCTACTTCACTGAAGCTTTCTTT. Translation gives CASSQDWGGGAYFTEAFF.

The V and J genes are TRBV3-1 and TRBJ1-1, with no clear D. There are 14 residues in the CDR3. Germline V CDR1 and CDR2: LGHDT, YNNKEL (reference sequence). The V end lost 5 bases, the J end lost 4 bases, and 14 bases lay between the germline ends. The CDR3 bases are TGTGCCAGCAGCAATACCATGCAAACCACTGAAGCTTTCTTT. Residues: CASSNTMQTTEAFF.

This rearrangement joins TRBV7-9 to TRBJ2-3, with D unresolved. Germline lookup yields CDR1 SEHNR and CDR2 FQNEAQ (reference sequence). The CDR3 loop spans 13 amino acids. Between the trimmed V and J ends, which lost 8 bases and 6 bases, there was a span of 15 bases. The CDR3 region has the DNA TGTGCCAGCTCCCGCCCCCCTTTGGATACGCAGTATTTT. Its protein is CASSRPPLDTQYF.

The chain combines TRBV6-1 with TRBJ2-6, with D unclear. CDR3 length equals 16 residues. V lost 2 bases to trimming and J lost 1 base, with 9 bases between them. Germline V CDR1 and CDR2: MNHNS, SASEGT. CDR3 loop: CASSETRPSGANVLTF. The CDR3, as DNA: TGTGCCAGCAGTGAAACCCGTCCTTCTGGGGCCAACGTCCTGACTTTC.

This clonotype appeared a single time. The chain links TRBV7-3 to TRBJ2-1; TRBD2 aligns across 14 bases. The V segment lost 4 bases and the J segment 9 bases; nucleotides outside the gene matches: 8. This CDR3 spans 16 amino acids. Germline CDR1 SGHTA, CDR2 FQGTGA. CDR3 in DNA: TGTGCCAGCAGCTCCACCGGACTAGCGGGGGGACCTGAGCAGTTCTTC. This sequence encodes CASSSTGLAGGPEQFF.

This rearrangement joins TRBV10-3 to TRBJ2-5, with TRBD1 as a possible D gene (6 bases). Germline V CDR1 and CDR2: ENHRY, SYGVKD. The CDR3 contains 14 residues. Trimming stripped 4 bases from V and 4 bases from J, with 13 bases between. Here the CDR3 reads CAISGGPTRETQYF. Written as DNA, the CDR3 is TGTGCCATCAGTGGGGGGCCGACCAGAGAGACCCAGTACTTC.

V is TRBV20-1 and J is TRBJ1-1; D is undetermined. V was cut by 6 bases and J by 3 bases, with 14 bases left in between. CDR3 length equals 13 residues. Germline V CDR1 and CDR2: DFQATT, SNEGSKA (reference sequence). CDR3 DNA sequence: TGCAGTGCCCCCCCGGGCGGATACACTGAAGCTTTCTTT. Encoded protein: CSAPPGGYTEAFF.

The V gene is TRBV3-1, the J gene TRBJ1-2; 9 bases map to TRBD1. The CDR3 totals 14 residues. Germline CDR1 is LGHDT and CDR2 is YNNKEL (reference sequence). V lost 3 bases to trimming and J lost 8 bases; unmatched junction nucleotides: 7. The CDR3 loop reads CASSQADRGNGYTF. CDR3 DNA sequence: TGTGCCAGCAGCCAGGCGGACAGGGGAAACGGCTACACCTTC.

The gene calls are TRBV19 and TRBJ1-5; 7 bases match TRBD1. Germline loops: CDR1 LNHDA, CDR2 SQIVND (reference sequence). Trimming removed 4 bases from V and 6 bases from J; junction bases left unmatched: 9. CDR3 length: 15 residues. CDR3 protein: CASSTSRQGGQPQHF. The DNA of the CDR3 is TGTGCCAGTAGTACTTCTCGACAGGGCGGTCAGCCCCAGCATTTT.

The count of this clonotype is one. CDR3 coding DNA: TGTGCCAGCAGTCCCGTGACAGGGGTCAATCAGCCCCAGCATTTT. Translated: CASSPVTGVNQPQHF. The chain couples TRBV6-6 to TRBJ1-5, with TRBD1 matching 8 bases. The CDR3 is made up of 15 amino acids. With V trimmed by 5 bases and J by 3 bases, 6 bases remained unmatched. Germline CDR1 and CDR2: MNHNY and SVGAGI (reference sequence).